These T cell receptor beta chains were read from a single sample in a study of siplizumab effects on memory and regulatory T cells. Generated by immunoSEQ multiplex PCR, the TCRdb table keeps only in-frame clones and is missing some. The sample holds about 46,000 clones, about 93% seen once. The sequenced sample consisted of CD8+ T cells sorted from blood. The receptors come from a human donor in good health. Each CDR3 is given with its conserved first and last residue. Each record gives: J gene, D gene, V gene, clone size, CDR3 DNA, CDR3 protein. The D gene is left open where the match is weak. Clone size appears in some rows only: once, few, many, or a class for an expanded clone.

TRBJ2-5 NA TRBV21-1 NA TGTGCCAGCAGCCGAGGAGGTGGCAGCGAAGAGACCCAGTACTTC CASSRGGGSEETQYF
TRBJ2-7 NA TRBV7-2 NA TGTGCCAGCAGCCCGCACGGACAGTTTATCGAGCAGTACTTC CASSPHGQFIEQYF
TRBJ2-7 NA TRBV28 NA TGTGCCAGCAGTTTCCCTACCTTCCCGGGACTCAACGAGGGGGCCTACGAGCAGTACTTC CASSFPTFPGLNEGAYEQYF
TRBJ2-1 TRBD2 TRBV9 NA TGTGCCAGCAGCGTAGGACTAGCGGGAGGGGGTGAGCAGTTCTTC CASSVGLAGGGEQFF
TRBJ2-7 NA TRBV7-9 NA TGTGCCAGCAGCCGTAGAAACACAGGTTTCCCTTTCTACGAGCAGTACTTC CASSRRNTGFPFYEQYF
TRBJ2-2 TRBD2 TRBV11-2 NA TGTGCCAGCAGCGGGACTAGCGGGAGTGAAGGGACCGGGGAGCTGTTTTTT CASSGTSGSEGTGELFF
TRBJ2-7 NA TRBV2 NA TGTGCCAGCAGTGGGTCTTTCTACGAGCAGTACTTC CASSGSFYEQYF
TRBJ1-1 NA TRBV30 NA TGTGCCTGGAGTGTAAGGAACACTGAAGCTTTCTTT CAWSVRNTEAFF
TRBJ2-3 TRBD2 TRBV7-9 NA TGTGCCAGCAGCCCACGGAGGACGTTGGGGGGGGATACGCAGTATTTT CASSPRRTLGGDTQYF
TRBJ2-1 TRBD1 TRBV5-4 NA TGTGCCAGCAGCTTCGGACAGGCTACGTCGAATGAGCAGTTCTTC CASSFGQATSNEQFF
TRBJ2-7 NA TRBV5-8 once TGTGCCAGCAGCTTGGCTTCAGGACGTTCCTACGAGCAGTACTTC CASSLASGRSYEQYF
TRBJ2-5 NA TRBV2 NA TGTGCCAGCAGTGACCCGGGGTACGAGACCCAGTACTTC CASSDPGYETQYF
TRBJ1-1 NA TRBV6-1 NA TGTGCCAGCAGTTTAACAGGAGATGCGGCTTTCTTT CASSLTGDAAFF
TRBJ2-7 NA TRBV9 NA TGTGCCAGCAGCGCCAACATAGAACCCTACGAGCAGTACTTC CASSANIEPYEQYF
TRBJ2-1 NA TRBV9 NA TGTGCCAGCTCATCGGCAGGCCTCTACAATGAGCAGTTCTTC CASSSAGLYNEQFF
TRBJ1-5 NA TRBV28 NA TGTGCCAGCAGTAGGAGGGATCAGCCCCAGCATTTT CASSRRDQPQHF
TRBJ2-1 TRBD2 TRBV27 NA TGTGCCAGCAGTTCGACTAGCCGGAATGAGCAGTTCTTC CASSSTSRNEQFF
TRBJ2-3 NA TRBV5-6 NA TGTGCCAGCAGCTTGGGGTTCATCCGAGACAGACGCACAGATACGCAGTATTTT CASSLGFIRDRRTDTQYF
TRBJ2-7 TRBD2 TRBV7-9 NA TGTGCCAGCAGCTGGCCCGGCGGGGGGCGCGGGGAGCAGTACTTC CASSWPGGGRGEQYF
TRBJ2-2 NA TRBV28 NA TGTGCCAGCTTCGGTTCTCTCCGCGACTTTCGTTCCGGGGAGCTGTTTTTT CASFGSLRDFRSGELFF
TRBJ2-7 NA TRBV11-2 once TGTGCCAGCAGCGCCGGGACTTTCTACGAGCAGTACTTC CASSAGTFYEQYF
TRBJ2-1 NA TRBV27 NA TGTGCCACCAAATCACTACAGACCGGGTCTAATGAGCAGTTCTTC CATKSLQTGSNEQFF
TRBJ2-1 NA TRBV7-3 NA TGTGCCAGCAGCCCCAAGCGGGTGTCCTACAATGAGCAGTTCTTC CASSPKRVSYNEQFF
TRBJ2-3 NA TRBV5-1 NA TGCGCCAGCCGTAGCACAGATACGCAGTATTTT CASRSTDTQYF
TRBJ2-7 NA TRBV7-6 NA TGTGCCAGCAGAAACGGGACTCAGATGGGGCCCTACGAGCAGTACTTC CASRNGTQMGPYEQYF
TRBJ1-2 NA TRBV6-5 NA TGTGCCAGCAGGCTCCCGAATGGTGGCTACACCTTC CASRLPNGGYTF
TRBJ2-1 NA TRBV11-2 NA TGTGCCAGCAGCCAGACGGATGAGCAGTTCTTC CASSQTDEQFF
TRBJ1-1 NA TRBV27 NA TGTGCCAGCATTCGGGTACTCAAAACTAAAGGTAGGGCTTTCTTT CASIRVLKTKGRAFF
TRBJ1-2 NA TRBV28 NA TGTGCCAGCAGTTTCTCAGGAACTGGCTACACCTTC CASSFSGTGYTF
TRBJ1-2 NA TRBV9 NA TGTGCCAGCACCTACGAGGAGGGGGGTGATGGCTACACCTTC CASTYEEGGDGYTF
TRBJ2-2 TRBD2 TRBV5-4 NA TGTGCCAGCAGCCGGGGACTAGCGGGCCTGACCGGGGAGCTGTTTTTT CASSRGLAGLTGELFF
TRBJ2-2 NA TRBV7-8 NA TGTGCCAGCAGCCTCGACTACGCAGCGAACACCGGGGAGCTGTTTTTT CASSLDYAANTGELFF
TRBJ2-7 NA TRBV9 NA TGTGCCAGCAGCGTATCGAACGGGGACTACGAGCAGTACTTC CASSVSNGDYEQYF
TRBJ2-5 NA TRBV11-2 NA TGTGCCAGCAGCCCCCGGACTGGCCCGCACGAGACCCAGTACTTC CASSPRTGPHETQYF
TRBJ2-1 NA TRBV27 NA TGTGCCAGCAGTTCCTACATGAGTGGGAACAATGAGCAGTTCTTC CASSSYMSGNNEQFF
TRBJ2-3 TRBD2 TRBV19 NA TGTGCCAGTAGCCCTTTGCGGGAGGTTCCAGATACGCAGTATTTT CASSPLREVPDTQYF
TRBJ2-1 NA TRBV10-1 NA TGCGCCAGCAGTCCCATCGGCGGTTCACTAAATGAGCAGTTCTTC CASSPIGGSLNEQFF
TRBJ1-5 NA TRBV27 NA TGTGCCAGCAGTTCATGGGGTGTGGATCAGCCCCAGCATTTT CASSSWGVDQPQHF
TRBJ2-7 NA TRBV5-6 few TGTGCCAGCACCACCTCCGGGGGGCAGGGCTACGAGCAGTACTTC CASTTSGGQGYEQYF
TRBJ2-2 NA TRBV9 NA TGTGCCAGCAGCCGCCCAAGACAGGCCCCGAACACCGGGGAGCTGTTTTTT CASSRPRQAPNTGELFF
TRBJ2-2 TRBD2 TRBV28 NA TGTGCCAGCAGTTTAAGTTCTAGCGGGAGGGCCGACACCGGGGAGCTGTTTTTT CASSLSSSGRADTGELFF
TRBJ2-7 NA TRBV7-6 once TGTGCCAGCAGCTTTGAGCGGACCTACGAGCAGTACTTC CASSFERTYEQYF
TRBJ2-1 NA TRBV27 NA TGTGCCACAGGACCGCCCCAGTATGAGCAGTTCTTC CATGPPQYEQFF
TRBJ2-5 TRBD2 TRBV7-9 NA TGTGCCAGCAGCTATGGCGGGAGGGAGACCCAGTACTTC CASSYGGRETQYF
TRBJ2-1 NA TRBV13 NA TGTGCCAGCAGCTTAGTTGGGGACAGGGTGGCCAGCGGGAGTGGTAATGAGCAGTTCTTC CASSLVGDRVASGSGNEQFF
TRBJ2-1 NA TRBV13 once TGTGCCAGCAGCGCTTTGGCAGGAGGTTGGTCGGGGGAGCAGTTCTTC CASSALAGGWSGEQFF
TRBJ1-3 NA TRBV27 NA TGTGCCAGCAGTTTAGGACTCTCTGGAAACACCATATATTTT CASSLGLSGNTIYF
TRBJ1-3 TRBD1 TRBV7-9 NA TGTGCCAGCAGCACAAACAGGGGCTCTGGAAACACCATATATTTT CASSTNRGSGNTIYF